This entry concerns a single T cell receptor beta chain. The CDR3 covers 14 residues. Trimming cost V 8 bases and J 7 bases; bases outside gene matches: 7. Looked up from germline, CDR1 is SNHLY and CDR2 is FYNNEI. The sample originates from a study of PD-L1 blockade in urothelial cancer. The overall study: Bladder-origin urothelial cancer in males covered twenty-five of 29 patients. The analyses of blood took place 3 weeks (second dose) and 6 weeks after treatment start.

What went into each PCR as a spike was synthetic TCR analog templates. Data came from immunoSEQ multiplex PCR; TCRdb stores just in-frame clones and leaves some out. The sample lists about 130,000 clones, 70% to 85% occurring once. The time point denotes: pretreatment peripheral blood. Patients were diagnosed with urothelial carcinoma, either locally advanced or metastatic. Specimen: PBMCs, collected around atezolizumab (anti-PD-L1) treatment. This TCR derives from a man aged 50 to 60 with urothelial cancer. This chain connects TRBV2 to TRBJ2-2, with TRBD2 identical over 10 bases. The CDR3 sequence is CASLLAGVGGELFF. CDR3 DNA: TGTGCCAGCCTCCTAGCGGGAGTAGGCGGGGAGCTGTTTTTT.